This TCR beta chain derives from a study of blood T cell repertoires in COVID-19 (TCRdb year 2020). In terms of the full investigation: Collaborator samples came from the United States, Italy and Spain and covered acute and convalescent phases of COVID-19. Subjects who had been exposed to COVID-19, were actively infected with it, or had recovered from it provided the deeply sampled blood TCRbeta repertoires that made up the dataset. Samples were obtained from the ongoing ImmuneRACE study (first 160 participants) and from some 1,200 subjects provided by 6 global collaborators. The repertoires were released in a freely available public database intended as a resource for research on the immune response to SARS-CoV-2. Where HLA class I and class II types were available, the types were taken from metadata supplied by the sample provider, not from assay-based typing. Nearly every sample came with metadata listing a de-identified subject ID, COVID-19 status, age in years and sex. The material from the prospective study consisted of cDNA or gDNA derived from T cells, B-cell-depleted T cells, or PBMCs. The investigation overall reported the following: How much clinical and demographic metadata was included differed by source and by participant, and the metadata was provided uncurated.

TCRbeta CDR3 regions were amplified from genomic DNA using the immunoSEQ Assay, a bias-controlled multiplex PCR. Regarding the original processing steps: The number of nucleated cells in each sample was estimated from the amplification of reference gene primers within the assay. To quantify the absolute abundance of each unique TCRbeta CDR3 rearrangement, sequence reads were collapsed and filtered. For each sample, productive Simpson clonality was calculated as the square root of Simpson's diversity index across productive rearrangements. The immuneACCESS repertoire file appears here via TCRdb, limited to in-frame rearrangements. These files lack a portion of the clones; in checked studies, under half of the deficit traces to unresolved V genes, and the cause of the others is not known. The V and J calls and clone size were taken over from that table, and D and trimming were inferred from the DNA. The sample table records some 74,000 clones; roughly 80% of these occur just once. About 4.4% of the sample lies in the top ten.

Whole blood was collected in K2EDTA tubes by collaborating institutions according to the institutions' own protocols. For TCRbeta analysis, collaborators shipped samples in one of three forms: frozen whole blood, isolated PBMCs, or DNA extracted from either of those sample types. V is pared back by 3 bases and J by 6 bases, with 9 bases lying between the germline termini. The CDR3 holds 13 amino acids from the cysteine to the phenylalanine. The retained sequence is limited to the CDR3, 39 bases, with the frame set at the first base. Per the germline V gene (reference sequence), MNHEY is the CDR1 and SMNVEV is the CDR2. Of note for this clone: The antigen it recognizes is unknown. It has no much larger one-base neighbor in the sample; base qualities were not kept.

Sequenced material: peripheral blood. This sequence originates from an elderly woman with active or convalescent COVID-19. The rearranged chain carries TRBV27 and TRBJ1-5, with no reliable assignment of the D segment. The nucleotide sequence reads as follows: TGTGCCAGCAGTTTGTCTAGTAGTCAGCCCCAGCATTTT. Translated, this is CASSLSSSQPQHF.